These 16 T cell receptor beta chains were all obtained from the same sample, sequenced in a study of low-dose radiotherapy and immunotherapy resistance in tumors. Time point denoted: after trial treatment. Treatment described: LDRT plus nivolumab, ipilimumab, low-dose cyclophosphamide and aspirin (RACIN trial). TRAV and TRBV primers primed cDNA for both TCRalpha and TCRbeta. Using a constant-region primer together with a V-primer adapter, TCRs were subjected to around 22 PCR cycles of amplification. Using its own MiXCR run on the reads, TCRdb lists one record per CDR3 protein. Among approximately 30,000 distinct CDR3 sequences listed, around 47% were seen once. The sequencing used PBMCs, collected after low-dose radiotherapy plus immunotherapy. These receptor sequences come from a male donor with gallbladder cancer.

The genes are TRBV15 and TRBJ1-1; TRBD1 might be the D (5 bases). The germline V and J ends were trimmed by 0 bases and 10 bases, with 15 bases remaining between them. This CDR3 is 14 amino acids long. The germline V gene has CDR1 LNHNV and CDR2 YYDKDF (reference sequence). The CDR3 loop is CATSRDRGSGGAFF. The DNA of the CDR3 is TGTGCCACCAGCAGAGATCGGGGCTCTGGGGGAGCTTTCTTT.

The V and J genes are TRBV7-8 and TRBJ1-4, with TRBD1 matching over 10 bases. V gave up 2 bases and J gave up 6 bases; unmatched junction bases: 6. This CDR3 has 16 amino acids. CDR1 is SGHVS, CDR2 FQNEAQ, per germline. DNA for the CDR3: TGTGCCAGCAGCTTATCCCTCGGGACAGGGGATGAAAAACTGTTTTTT. Translating gives CASSLSLGTGDEKLFF.

The V and J genes are TRBV7-6 and TRBJ2-7; the match to TRBD1 covers 10 bases. The germline V gene has CDR1 SGHVS and CDR2 FNYEAQ. J lost 5 bases, V lost 4 bases, and 5 bases had no gene match. The CDR3 has 14 amino acids. The CDR3 reads CASSSDRGLNEQYF. The CDR3 bases are TGTGCCAGCAGCTCGGACAGGGGGTTGAACGAGCAGTACTTC.

The sample holds many counts of this clonotype. The chain combines TRBV20-1 with TRBJ2-7; D gene ambiguous. The CDR3 length is 15 residues. Germline CDR1 reads DFQATT; CDR2 reads SNEGSKA (reference sequence). Trimming removed 5 bases from V and 2 bases from J, with 19 bases in between. The CDR3 region is CSALSALIGTYEQYF. CDR3 nucleotides: TGCAGTGCTCTCAGCGCGTTGATTGGTACCTACGAGCAGTACTTC.

This clonotype was observed a few times. The chain combines TRBV4-1 with TRBJ1-2; the D gene is possibly TRBD1 (5 bases). V was trimmed by 2 bases and J by 4 bases, leaving 8 bases between them. Germline V gene sequence: CDR1 MGHRA, CDR2 YSYEKL. This CDR3 contains 13 residues. The CDR3 DNA is TGCGCCAGCAGCCAACAGGGTACCTATGGCTACACCTTC. Protein product: CASSQQGTYGYTF.

By share, this clonotype counts as medium-sized. The genes are TRBV6-6 and TRBJ2-2; 9 nucleotides align to TRBD1. After removal of 4 bases from V and 1 base from J, the junction contained 1 base not matched to a gene. The length of the CDR3 is 15 residues. Germline V CDR1 and CDR2: MNHNY, SVGAGI (reference sequence). This CDR3 is CASSWDRVNTGELFF. The CDR3 DNA reads TGTGCCAGCAGTTGGGACAGGGTGAACACCGGGGAGCTGTTTTTT.

This chain uses TRBV11-2 with TRBJ2-7, with D perhaps matching TRBD2 (6 bases). CDR3 length: 14 amino acids. Germline V gene sequence: CDR1 SGHAT, CDR2 FQNNGV. Trimming took off 3 bases at V and 2 bases at J, with 11 bases between the two ends. The CDR3 nucleotides are TGTGCCAGCAGCTTTAGTCGGGGGACCTACGAGCAGTACTTC. Encoded protein: CASSFSRGTYEQYF.

The chain has TRBV29-1 and TRBJ2-3, with 14 bases matching TRBD2. Germline V lookup: CDR1 SQVTM, CDR2 ANQGSEA. The ends lost 7 bases at V and 6 bases at J; junction bases unmatched: 12. The CDR3 contains 16 residues. Here the CDR3 reads CSASLTSGGGGDTQYF. Here the CDR3 DNA reads TGCAGCGCCTCATTGACTAGCGGGGGGGGCGGGGATACGCAGTATTTT.

The CDR3 loop reads CASSQILASDTQYF. The CDR3 nucleotides are TGTGCCAGCAGCCAAATTCTAGCGTCAGATACGCAGTATTTT. The chain is built from TRBV5-5 and TRBJ2-3, with TRBD2 as a possible D gene (6 bases). CDR1 and CDR2 from the germline V gene are SGHKS and YYEKEE (reference sequence). CDR3 length equals 14 residues. V gave up 4 bases and J gave up 4 bases, with 13 bases separating them.

The chain employs TRBV12-3 or TRBV12-4 and TRBJ2-1, with D possibly being TRBD1 (6 bases). Trimming removed 10 bases at V and 2 bases at J, with 15 bases between. This CDR3 is 14 amino acids long. The CDR3 DNA follows: TGTGCCACCTCCAGAGGGACAACCTACAATGAGCAGTTCTTC. Protein sequence: CATSRGTTYNEQFF.

The V and J genes are TRBV6-2 or TRBV6-3 and TRBJ1-1, with D uncertain. CDR1 and CDR2 (germline): MNHEY, SVGEGT. Trimming shortened V by 4 bases and J by 7 bases, and 4 bases separated the two germline ends. CDR3 length: 10 residues. CDR3 loop: CASSSFEAFF. The CDR3 DNA follows: TGTGCCAGCAGTTCCTTTGAAGCTTTCTTT.

This clonotype was observed many times. The genes are TRBV2 and TRBJ1-6; D might be TRBD1 (6 bases). Germline V gives CDR1 SNHLY, CDR2 FYNNEI. Trimming left V 1 base short and J 7 bases short, with 8 bases between. The CDR3 totals 14 residues. CDR3 sequence: CASSEDRVNSPLHF. The CDR3 DNA reads as TGTGCCAGCAGTGAAGACAGGGTGAATTCACCCCTCCACTTT.

The CDR3 nucleotides are TGTGCCAGCAGCGTAACGGTCGGGGAGCTGTTTTTT. Translating gives CASSVTVGELFF. J is TRBJ2-2 and V is TRBV9; D not certain. Germline V gives CDR1 SGDLS, CDR2 YYNGEE. This CDR3 spans 12 amino acids. V lost 1 base, J lost 7 bases, and 5 bases lay in between.

This clonotype was found many times. The CDR3 region is CASNSRQGMTDTQYF. In DNA, the CDR3 is TGTGCCAGCAACTCCCGGCAGGGAATGACAGATACGCAGTATTTT. The chain is built from TRBV2 and TRBJ2-3; D perhaps matches TRBD1 (5 bases). CDR1 is SNHLY, CDR2 FYNNEI, per germline. The CDR3 consists of 15 residues. V was pared by 7 bases and J by 3 bases, with 17 bases between. The entire variable domain, with the rest obtained from reference TRBV2 and TRBJ2-3, is as follows: EPEVTQTPSHQVTQMGQEVILRCVPISNHLYFYWYRQILGQKVEFLVSFYNNEISEKSEIFDDQFSVERPDGSNFTLKIRSTKLEDSAMYFCASNSRQGMTDTQYFGPGTRLTVL.

This clonotype was picked up a small number of times. The chain uses TRBV20-1 and TRBJ1-6; a possible D gene is TRBD1 (5 bases). CDR3 length equals 12 residues. Germline loops: CDR1 DFQATT, CDR2 SNEGSKA (reference sequence). V was cut by 0 bases and J by 12 bases, with 9 bases left in between. For the CDR3, the DNA is TGCAGTGCTAGAGATTGGGGGAGACCCCTCCACTTT. Its protein is CSARDWGRPLHF.

This clonotype was seen a handful of times. The chain combines TRBV19 with TRBJ1-5; D is possibly TRBD1 (6 bases). Trimming removed 9 bases at V and 4 bases at J, with 13 bases between. This CDR3 has 13 residues. CDR1 LNHDA and CDR2 SQIVND come from the germline V gene (reference sequence). For the CDR3, the DNA is TGTGCCAGCACCCTCAGGGGTAATCAGCCCCAGCATTTT. It is translated as CASTLRGNQPQHF.